Following are 10 T cell receptor beta chains from one sample sequenced in a study of beta chain features in type 1 diabetes. Study-wide results and caveats: The study found moderately but significantly shorter TCRB CDR3s in all four CD4+ subsets of Type 1 diabetes patients.

No antigen has been identified for these receptors. Reverse transcribing all isolated RNA meant expressed TCRB transcripts were sequenced. The assay was immunoSEQ multiplex PCR, and TCRdb's table has in-frame clones only and misses some. Altogether nearly 350,000 clones are present, 9.3% being singletons, with the ten largest covering around 1%. Input material: central memory CD4+ T cells from blood. Every receptor here comes from a man younger than 45 with type 1 diabetes.

The table lists this clone with a few counts. This rearrangement joins TRBV6-5 to TRBJ2-7; no definite D call. Trimming stripped 5 bases from V and 7 bases from J, with 12 bases between. There are 12 residues in the CDR3. CDR1 is MNHEY, CDR2 SVGAGI, per germline. As DNA, the CDR3 is TGTGCCAGCAGTCTCCCTCCCCGGGAGCAGTACTTC. The encoded protein is CASSLPPREQYF.

There are a few counts of this clone. This rearrangement joins TRBV7-9 to TRBJ1-2; TRBD1 agrees at 10 bases. CDR1 is SEHNR, CDR2 FQNEAQ, per germline (reference sequence). Trimming cost V 3 bases and J 6 bases; bases outside gene matches: 7. CDR3 length: 15 residues. Here the CDR3 DNA reads TGTGCCAGCAGCTTGTACCGGGACAGGGGACATGGCTACACCTTC. Translated, it gives CASSLYRDRGHGYTF.

This clone was counted only a few times. V gene TRBV6-1 combines with J gene TRBJ2-7, with a tentative D call TRBD2 (5 bases). The ends were cut back, 7 bases at V and 4 bases at J, with 17 bases in the middle. Germline loops: CDR1 MNHNS, CDR2 SASEGT. The CDR3 covers 14 residues. CDR3 sequence reads: CASTPGEGLYEQYF. The CDR3 nucleotides are TGTGCCAGCACCCCCGGGGAAGGGCTATACGAGCAGTACTTC.

The chain is built from TRBV25-1 and TRBJ1-1, with 8 bases fitting TRBD1. Germline values: CDR1 MGHDK, CDR2 SYGVNS. CDR3 size: 15 residues. V lost 6 bases to trimming and J lost 1 base; unmatched junction nucleotides: 7. This CDR3 reads CASRVAGGPNTEAFF. The CDR3 coding sequence is TGTGCCAGCAGAGTAGCAGGGGGCCCGAACACTGAAGCTTTCTTT.

The chain joins TRBV18 to TRBJ1-5, with 8 bases aligning to TRBD1. The CDR3 contains 17 residues. Trimming removed 2 bases from V and 2 bases from J; junction bases left unmatched: 8. Germline V gene sequence: CDR1 KGHSH, CDR2 LQKENI. This CDR3 is CASSPRGSGGGNQPQHF. The DNA for the CDR3 is TGTGCCAGCTCACCAAGGGGGTCAGGGGGCGGCAATCAGCCCCAGCATTTT.

The V call is TRBV7-2, the J call TRBJ2-3; 9 bases are shared with TRBD2. Germline values: CDR1 SGHTA, CDR2 FQGNSA. The trim removed 4 bases at V and 4 bases at J, leaving 9 bases unmatched. The CDR3 loop spans 16 amino acids. The CDR3 loop reads CASSSRGGAGSDTQYF. The CDR3 DNA is TGTGCCAGCAGCTCCCGCGGGGGGGCTGGGTCAGATACGCAGTATTTT. The whole variable domain, remainder taken from reference TRBV7-2 and TRBJ2-3, is GAGVSQSPSNKVTEKGKDVELRCDPISGHTALYWYRQSLGQGLEFLIYFQGNSAPDKSGLPSDRFSAERTGGSVSTLTIQRTQQEDSAVYLCASSSRGGAGSDTQYFGPGTRLTVL.

The V and J genes are TRBV13 and TRBJ2-5; possibly TRBD2 for D (6 bases). There are 14 residues in the CDR3. The germline V gene encodes CDR1 PRHDT and CDR2 FYEKMQ (reference sequence). V lost 4 bases and J lost 4, with 13 bases in between. CDR3 loop: CASSWGTPAETQYF. The CDR3 nucleotides read TGTGCCAGCAGCTGGGGGACTCCAGCAGAGACCCAGTACTTC.

The gene calls are TRBV18 and TRBJ2-7; TRBD1 might be the D (6 bases). The CDR3 runs 14 residues. Germline V gene data show CDR1 as KGHSH and CDR2 as LQKENI. V was trimmed by 6 bases and J by 4 bases, leaving 16 bases between them. For the CDR3, the DNA is TGTGCCAGCTCCCAGTCAGGGGTTCCTTACGAGCAGTACTTC. Translating gives CASSQSGVPYEQYF.

This clone was found a few times. The chain joins TRBV7-2 to TRBJ2-3; the match to TRBD2 covers 7 bases. Trimming cost V 4 bases and J 3 bases; bases outside gene matches: 7. The CDR3 totals 15 residues. The germline CDR1 and CDR2 sequences are SGHTA and FQGNSA. The CDR3 loop is CASSSPGLRTDTQYF. CDR3 DNA sequence: TGTGCCAGCAGCTCCCCGGGACTAAGAACAGATACGCAGTATTTT.

This clone was seen a few times. V and J are TRBV6-6 and TRBJ2-1; possible D gene TRBD2, 6 bases. Germline CDR1 and CDR2: MNHNY and SVGAGI (reference sequence). The V end was cut by 5 bases, the J end by 5 bases, with 10 bases between. CDR3 length: 13 residues. Here the CDR3 DNA reads TGTGCCAGCAGTGCTGGAGGGGACAATGAGCAGTTCTTC. Protein sequence: CASSAGGDNEQFF.